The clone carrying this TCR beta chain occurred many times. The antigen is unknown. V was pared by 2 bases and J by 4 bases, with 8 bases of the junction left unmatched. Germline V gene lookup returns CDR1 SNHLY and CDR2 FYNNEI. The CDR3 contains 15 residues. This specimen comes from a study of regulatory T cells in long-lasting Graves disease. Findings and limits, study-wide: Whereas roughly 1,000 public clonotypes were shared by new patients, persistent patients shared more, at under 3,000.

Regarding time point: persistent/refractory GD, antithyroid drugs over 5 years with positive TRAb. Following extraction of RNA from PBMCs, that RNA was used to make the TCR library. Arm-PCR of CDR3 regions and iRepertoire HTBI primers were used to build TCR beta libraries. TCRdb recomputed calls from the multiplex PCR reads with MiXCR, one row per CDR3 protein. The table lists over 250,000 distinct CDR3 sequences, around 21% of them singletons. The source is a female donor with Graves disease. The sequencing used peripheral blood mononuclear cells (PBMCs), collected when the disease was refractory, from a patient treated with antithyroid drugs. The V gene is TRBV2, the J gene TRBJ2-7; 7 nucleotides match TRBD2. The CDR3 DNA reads TGTGCCAGCAGTGAAATTGGGCGGGAGACGTACGAGCAGTACTTC. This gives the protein CASSEIGRETYEQYF.